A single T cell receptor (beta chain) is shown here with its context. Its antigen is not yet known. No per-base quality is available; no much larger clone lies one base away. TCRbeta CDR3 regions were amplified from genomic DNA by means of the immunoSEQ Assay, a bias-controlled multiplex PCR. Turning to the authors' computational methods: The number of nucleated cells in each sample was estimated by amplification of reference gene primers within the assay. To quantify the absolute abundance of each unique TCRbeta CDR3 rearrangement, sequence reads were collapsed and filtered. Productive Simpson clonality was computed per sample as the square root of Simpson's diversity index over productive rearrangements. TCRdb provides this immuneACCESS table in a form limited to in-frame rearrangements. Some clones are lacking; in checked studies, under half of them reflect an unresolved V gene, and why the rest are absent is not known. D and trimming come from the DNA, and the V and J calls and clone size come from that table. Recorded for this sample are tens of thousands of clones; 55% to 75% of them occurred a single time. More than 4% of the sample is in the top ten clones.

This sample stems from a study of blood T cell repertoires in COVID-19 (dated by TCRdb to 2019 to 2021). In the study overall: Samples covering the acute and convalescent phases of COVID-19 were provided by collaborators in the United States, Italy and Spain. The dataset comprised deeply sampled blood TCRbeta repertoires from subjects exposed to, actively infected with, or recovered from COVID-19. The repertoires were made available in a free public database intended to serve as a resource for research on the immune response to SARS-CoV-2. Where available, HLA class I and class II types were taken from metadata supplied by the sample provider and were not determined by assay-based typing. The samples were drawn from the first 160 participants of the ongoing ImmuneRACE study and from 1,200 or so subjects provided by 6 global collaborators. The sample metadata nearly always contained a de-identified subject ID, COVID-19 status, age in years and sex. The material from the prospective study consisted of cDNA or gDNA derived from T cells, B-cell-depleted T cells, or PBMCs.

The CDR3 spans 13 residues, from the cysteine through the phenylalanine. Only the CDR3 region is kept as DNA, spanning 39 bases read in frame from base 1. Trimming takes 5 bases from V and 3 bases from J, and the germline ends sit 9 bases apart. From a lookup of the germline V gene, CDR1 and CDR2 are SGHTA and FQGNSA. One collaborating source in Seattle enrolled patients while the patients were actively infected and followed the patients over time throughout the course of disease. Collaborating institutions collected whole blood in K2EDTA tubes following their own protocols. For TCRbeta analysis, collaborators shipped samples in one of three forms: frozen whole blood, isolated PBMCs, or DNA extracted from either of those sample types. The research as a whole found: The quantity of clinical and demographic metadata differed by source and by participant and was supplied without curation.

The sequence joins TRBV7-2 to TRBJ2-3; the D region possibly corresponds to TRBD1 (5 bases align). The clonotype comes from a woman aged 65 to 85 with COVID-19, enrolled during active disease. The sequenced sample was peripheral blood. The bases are TGTGCCAGCAGCAGGGGATCGACAGATACGCAGTATTTT. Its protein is CASSRGSTDTQYF.